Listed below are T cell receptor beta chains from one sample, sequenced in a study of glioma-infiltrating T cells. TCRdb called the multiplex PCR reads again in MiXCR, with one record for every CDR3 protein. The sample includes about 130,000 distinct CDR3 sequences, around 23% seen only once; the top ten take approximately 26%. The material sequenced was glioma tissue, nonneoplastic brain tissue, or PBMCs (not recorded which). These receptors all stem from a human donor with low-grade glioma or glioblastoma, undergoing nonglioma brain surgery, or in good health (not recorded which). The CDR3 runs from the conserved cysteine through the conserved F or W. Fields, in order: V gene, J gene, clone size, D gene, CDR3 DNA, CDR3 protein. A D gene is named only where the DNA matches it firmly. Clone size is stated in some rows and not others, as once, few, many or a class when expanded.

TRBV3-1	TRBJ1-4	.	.	TGTGCCAGCAGCCAAGGACAGTGGGGAGTAGAAAAACTGTTTTTT	CASSQGQWGVEKLFF
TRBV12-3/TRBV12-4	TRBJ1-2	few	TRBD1	TGTGCCAGCAACAGGGGTTTGGACTATGGCTACACCTTC	CASNRGLDYGYTF
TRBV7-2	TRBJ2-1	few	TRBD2	TGTGCCAGCAGCTTAGTTAGCGGGGTTTGGAATGAGCAGTTCTTC	CASSLVSGVWNEQFF
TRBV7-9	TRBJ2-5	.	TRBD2	TGTGCCAGCAGCTTACTCTCCGGGGGGGCCGGTGAGACCCAGTACTTC	CASSLLSGGAGETQYF
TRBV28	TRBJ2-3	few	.	TGTGCCAGCAGCTCGGGTCCAAGACCAGATACGCAGTATTTT	CASSSGPRPDTQYF
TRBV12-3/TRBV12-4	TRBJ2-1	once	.	TGTGCCAGCAGCCCTGGGGACGGATCCTACAATGAGCAGTCCTTC	CASSPGDGSYNEQSF
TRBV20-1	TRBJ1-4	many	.	TGCAGTGCCCCCGGGGGACGCCTTGATGAAAAACTGTTTTTT	CSAPGGRLDEKLFF
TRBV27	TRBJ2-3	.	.	TGTGCCACCAGTGGGGACCTGGATACGCAGTATTTT	CATSGDLDTQYF
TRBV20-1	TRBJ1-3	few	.	TGCAGTGCCCGGGCCTCGGGGGGGTCTTCTGGAAACACCATATATTTT	CSARASGGSSGNTIYF
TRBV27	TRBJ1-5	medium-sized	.	TGTGCCAGCAGTTTATGGGCTGATAGCAATCAGCCCCAGCATTTT	CASSLWADSNQPQHF
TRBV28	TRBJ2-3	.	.	TGTGCCAGCAGTGTTGGGGGCTTCAACACAGATACGCAGTATTTT	CASSVGGFNTDTQYF
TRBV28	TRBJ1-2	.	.	TGTGCCAGCAGTCCAGGGACGGGTAACTATGGCTACACCTTC	CASSPGTGNYGYTF
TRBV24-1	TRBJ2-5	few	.	TGTGCGCAACCCGGGAGACAACAAGAGACCCAGTACTTC	CAQPGRQQETQYF
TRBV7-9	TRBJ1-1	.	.	TGTGCCAGCAGCCAAGGTGGGCAGAGGAACACTGAAGCTTTCTTT	CASSQGGQRNTEAFF
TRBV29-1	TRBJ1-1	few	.	TGCAGCGTAGTGAGTATTGGACACCACGGTTTTTTAGCTTTCTTT	CSVVSIGHHGFLAFF
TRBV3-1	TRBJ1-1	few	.	TGTGCCAGCAGCCAAAACCAGGGTGGTACTGAAGCTTTCTTT	CASSQNQGGTEAFF
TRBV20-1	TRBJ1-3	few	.	TGCAGCTGTCGACGGGACCCCTCTGGAAACACCATATATTTT	CSCRRDPSGNTIYF
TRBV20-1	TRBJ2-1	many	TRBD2	TGCAGTGCTAGAGAGAGCGGGGGGCCGAATGAGCAGTTCTTC	CSARESGGPNEQFF
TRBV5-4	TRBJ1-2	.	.	TGTGCCAGCAGCTTGGCGGTGGGGGTAGCTGGCTACACCTTC	CASSLAVGVAGYTF
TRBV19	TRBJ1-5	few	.	TGTGCCAGTAGTATAGCCCCATGGCTTGCCCAACGCAATCAGCCCCAGCATTTT	CASSIAPWLAQRNQPQHF
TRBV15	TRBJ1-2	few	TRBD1	TGTGCCACCAGCATGGGACAGGGGGCGTTTGGCTACACCTTC	CATSMGQGAFGYTF
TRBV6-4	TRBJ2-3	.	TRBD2	TGTGCCAGCAGCCGCGGACTAGCCGCTAGCACAGATACGCAGTATTTT	CASSRGLAASTDTQYF
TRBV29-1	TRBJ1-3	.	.	TGCAGCGTTGAAGACAGGGTCAACACCATATATTTT	CSVEDRVNTIYF
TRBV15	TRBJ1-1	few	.	TGTGCCACCAGCAGAGTCGCGGGGTTGAACACTGAAGCTTTCTTT	CATSRVAGLNTEAFF
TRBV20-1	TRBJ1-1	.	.	TGCAGTGCTACTCGGGGTGAAGCTCGGGACACTGAAGCTTTCTTT	CSATRGEARDTEAFF
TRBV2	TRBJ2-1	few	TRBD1	TGTGCCAGCAGTGGCTGGTCAGGGGACAGCTCCTACAATGAGCAGTTCTTC	CASSGWSGDSSYNEQFF
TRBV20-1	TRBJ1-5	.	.	TGCAGTGCTTACCAGAGGGTCAATCAGCCCCAGCATTTT	CSAYQRVNQPQHF
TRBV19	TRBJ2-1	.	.	TGTGCCAGTAGGGGGATAGGGATCTACAATGAGCAGTTCTTC	CASRGIGIYNEQFF
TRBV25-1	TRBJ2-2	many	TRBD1	TGTGCCACCAAGACAGGGATCGGGGAGCTGTTTTTT	CATKTGIGELFF
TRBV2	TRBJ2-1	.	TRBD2	TGTGGCATCTTGGCGGGGGGCCACAATGAGCAGTTCTTC	CGILAGGHNEQFF
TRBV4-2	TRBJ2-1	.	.	TGTGCCAGCAGCCCTGTGACTAGTAATTTAGACAATGAGCAGTTCTTC	CASSPVTSNLDNEQFF
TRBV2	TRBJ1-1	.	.	TGTGCCAGCACCGGACACCTCTGGGGAGCTTTCTTT	CASTGHLWGAFF
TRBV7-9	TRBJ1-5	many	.	TGTGCCAGCAGCTCAACTCTGGGGGCCCAGCATTTT	CASSSTLGAQHF
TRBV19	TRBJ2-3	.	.	TGTGCCAGTAGTAGACGGGGGCTTGGCACAGATACGCAGTATTTT	CASSRRGLGTDTQYF
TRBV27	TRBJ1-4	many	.	TGTGCCAGCAGTTTACTAGGGCAAGGATGGGAAAAACTGTTTTTT	CASSLLGQGWEKLFF
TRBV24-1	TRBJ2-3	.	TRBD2	TGTGCCACCAGTGATCCGGGACTACCGAGCACAGATACGCAGTATTTT	CATSDPGLPSTDTQYF
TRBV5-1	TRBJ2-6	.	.	TGCGCCAGCAGCCCACCATCTGGGGCCAACGTCCTGACTTTC	CASSPPSGANVLTF
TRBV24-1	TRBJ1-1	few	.	TGTGCCACCAGTGATTTGACAGGGAGTAAGGCTTTCTTT	CATSDLTGSKAFF
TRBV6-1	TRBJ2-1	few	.	TGTGCCAGCACTCTAACCCCGGGCGGCGTCTACAATGAGCAGTTCTTC	CASTLTPGGVYNEQFF
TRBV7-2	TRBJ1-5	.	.	TGTGCCAGCATCTTAGTTGGGCAGCCCCAGCATTTT	CASILVGQPQHF
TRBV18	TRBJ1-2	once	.	TGTGCCATCTCGCTCACCCAGGACGACTATGGCTACACCTTC	CAISLTQDDYGYTF
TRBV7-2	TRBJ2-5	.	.	TGTGCCAGCAGGCGGCGGGGCTTGGACCAAGAGACCCAGTACTTC	CASRRRGLDQETQYF
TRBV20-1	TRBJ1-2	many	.	TGCAGTGCTAGAGGGGACCCTGACTATGGCTACACCTTC	CSARGDPDYGYTF
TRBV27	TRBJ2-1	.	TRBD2	TGTGCCAGCAGTTTACGGGCTAGCGGGGCGGGGAATGAGCAGTTCTTC	CASSLRASGAGNEQFF
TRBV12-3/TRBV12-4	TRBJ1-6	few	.	TGTGCCAGCAGGCTCCGTCGGGGAACACCCCTCCACTTT	CASRLRRGTPLHF
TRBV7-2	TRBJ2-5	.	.	TGTGCCAGCAGCTTAGGGGGACAAAAAGAGACCCAGTACTTC	CASSLGGQKETQYF
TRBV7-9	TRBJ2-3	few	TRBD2	TGTGCCAGCAGATCCCTAGCGGGGGCCACCACAGATACGCAGTATTTT	CASRSLAGATTDTQYF
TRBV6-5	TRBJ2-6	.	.	TGTGCCAGCAGTTGGAAGAGCTCAGGGGCCAACGTCCTGACTTTC	CASSWKSSGANVLTF
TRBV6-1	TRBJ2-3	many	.	TGTGCCAGCAGGGCGCCGCCAGATACGCAGTATTTT	CASRAPPDTQYF
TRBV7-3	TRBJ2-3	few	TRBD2	TGTGCCAGCAGCTTACTAGCGGGAACAGATACGCAGTATTTT	CASSLLAGTDTQYF
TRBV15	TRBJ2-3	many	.	TGTGCCACCAGCACTCAGGGGGGGACTGGGCGCACAGATACGCAGTATTTT	CATSTQGGTGRTDTQYF
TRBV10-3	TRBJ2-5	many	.	TGTGCCATCAGTGAGGGGGGGCCAGAGACCCAGTACTTC	CAISEGGPETQYF
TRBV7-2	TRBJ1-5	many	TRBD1	TGTGCCAGCAGCGCGGACAGGAGCTTCAATCAGCCCCAGCATTTT	CASSADRSFNQPQHF
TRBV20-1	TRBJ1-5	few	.	TGCAGTGAGGGGCGGCAGGCGGGGAGCAATCAGCCCCAGCATTTT	CSEGRQAGSNQPQHF
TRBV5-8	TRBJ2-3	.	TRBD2	TGTGCCAGCAGTCGGACTAGCGGGCACACAGATACGCAGTATTTT	CASSRTSGHTDTQYF